A selection of T cell receptor beta chains follows, all from one sample in a study of blood T cell repertoires in COVID-19. Sequenced by immunoSEQ multiplex PCR; TCRdb stores in-frame clones only, minus some. Here the sample spans tens of thousands of clones, 83% being singletons. Sequenced sample: peripheral blood. Receptor source: a human donor in a cohort sampled during active COVID-19. Each CDR3 is given with its conserved first and last residue. The order of the fields is clone size, D gene, J gene, V gene, CDR3 protein, CDR3 DNA. D genes are given only for firm matches. Only some rows state a clone size, as once, few, many or a class for expanded clones.

size: -
D: -
J: TRBJ1-5
V: TRBV7-9
CDR3: CASSPGPLGSNQPQHF
DNA: TGTGCCAGCAGCCCAGGGCCCTTGGGGAGCAATCAGCCCCAGCATTTT

size: once
D: -
J: TRBJ1-6
V: TRBV6-5
CDR3: CASSNPGETGSPLHF
DNA: TGTGCCAGCAGTAACCCCGGGGAGACGGGGTCACCCCTCCACTTT

size: once
D: -
J: TRBJ2-2
V: TRBV19
CDR3: CASSKDRNTGELFF
DNA: TGTGCCAGTAGTAAAGACAGGAACACCGGGGAGCTGTTTTTT

size: -
D: TRBD2
J: TRBJ2-5
V: TRBV7-3
CDR3: CASSLGGDGRQETQYF
DNA: TGTGCCAGCAGCTTAGGGGGGGACGGTCGCCAAGAGACCCAGTACTTC

size: -
D: -
J: TRBJ2-7
V: TRBV3-1/TRBV3-2
CDR3: CASSRGEAYEQYF
DNA: TGTGCCAGCAGCCGAGGAGAAGCCTACGAGCAGTACTTC

size: -
D: TRBD1
J: TRBJ2-7
V: TRBV6-2/TRBV6-3
CDR3: CASNPGGSYEQYF
DNA: TGTGCCAGCAACCCAGGGGGCTCCTACGAGCAGTACTTC

size: -
D: TRBD1
J: TRBJ1-2
V: TRBV7-2
CDR3: CASSLMQGGNYGYTF
DNA: TGTGCCAGCAGCTTAATGCAGGGGGGCAACTATGGCTACACCTTC

size: -
D: TRBD2
J: TRBJ2-7
V: TRBV6-5
CDR3: CASMTSGRSNEQYF
DNA: TGTGCCAGCATGACTAGCGGGAGGTCAAACGAGCAGTACTTC

size: -
D: TRBD1
J: TRBJ2-5
V: TRBV5-1
CDR3: CASSPQGHETQYF
DNA: TGCGCCAGCAGCCCACAGGGGCACGAGACCCAGTACTTC

size: few
D: TRBD1
J: TRBJ2-7
V: TRBV15
CDR3: CATSASWGTGSYEQYF
DNA: TGTGCCACCAGCGCCTCCTGGGGGACAGGGTCCTACGAGCAGTACTTC

size: -
D: -
J: TRBJ1-4
V: TRBV11-2
CDR3: CASSTQGEKLFF
DNA: TGTGCCAGCAGCACACAGGGAGAAAAACTGTTTTTT

size: -
D: TRBD2
J: TRBJ2-5
V: TRBV11-2
CDR3: CASSLAGLAETQYF
DNA: TGTGCCAGCAGCTTAGCGGGACTAGCAGAGACCCAGTACTTC

size: -
D: TRBD1
J: TRBJ2-7
V: TRBV19
CDR3: CASSMRQGPLTEQYF
DNA: TGTGCCAGTAGTATGAGACAGGGCCCCCTCACGGAGCAGTACTTC

size: once
D: -
J: TRBJ2-7
V: TRBV6-2/TRBV6-3
CDR3: CASSYAGLSSYEQYF
DNA: TGTGCCAGCAGTTACGCGGGGTTGAGCTCCTACGAGCAGTACTTC

size: -
D: TRBD1
J: TRBJ2-3
V: TRBV28
CDR3: CASSSPHRGSTDTQYF
DNA: TGTGCCAGCAGTTCCCCCCACAGGGGGAGCACAGATACGCAGTATTTT

size: -
D: -
J: TRBJ2-7
V: TRBV5-1
CDR3: CASSSIGDSYEQYF
DNA: TGCGCCAGCAGCTCAATAGGAGACTCCTACGAGCAGTACTTC

size: -
D: -
J: TRBJ1-2
V: TRBV6-5
CDR3: CASSRTSNYGYTF
DNA: TGTGCCAGCAGTCGGACTTCTAACTATGGCTACACCTTC

size: once
D: -
J: TRBJ2-7
V: TRBV5-1
CDR3: CASSFQPGGTRYEQYF
DNA: TGCGCCAGCAGCTTTCAACCTGGTGGGACTCGCTACGAGCAGTACTTC

size: -
D: -
J: TRBJ2-4
V: TRBV2
CDR3: CASSPQGPRRNIQYF
DNA: TGTGCCAGCAGTCCACAGGGTCCCCGGAGAAACATTCAGTACTTC

size: -
D: TRBD2
J: TRBJ2-1
V: TRBV3-1/TRBV3-2
CDR3: CASSRAGGSSYNEQFF
DNA: TGTGCCAGCAGCCGGGCGGGCGGGAGCTCCTACAATGAGCAGTTCTTC

size: -
D: TRBD2
J: TRBJ2-3
V: TRBV9
CDR3: CASSPPGGGTDTQYF
DNA: TGTGCCAGCAGCCCCCCGGGCGGGGGGACAGATACGCAGTATTTT

size: -
D: -
J: TRBJ2-2
V: TRBV28
CDR3: CASSLTRRTGELFF
DNA: TGTGCCAGCAGTTTAACTAGGAGGACCGGGGAGCTGTTTTTT

size: few
D: TRBD2
J: TRBJ2-5
V: TRBV9
CDR3: CASSLSGTRTETQYF
DNA: TGTGCCAGCAGCTTATCCGGGACTAGGACGGAGACCCAGTACTTC

size: -
D: -
J: TRBJ2-7
V: TRBV9
CDR3: CASSVGDNNYEQYF
DNA: TGTGCCAGCAGCGTAGGCGACAACAACTACGAGCAGTACTTC

size: -
D: TRBD2
J: TRBJ2-3
V: TRBV27
CDR3: CASKGLAAWADTQYF
DNA: TGTGCCAGCAAGGGACTAGCGGCATGGGCAGATACGCAGTATTTT

size: once
D: -
J: TRBJ1-5
V: TRBV5-6
CDR3: CASSFRGPNQPQHF
DNA: TGTGCCAGCAGCTTCAGGGGTCCCAATCAGCCCCAGCATTTT

size: -
D: TRBD1
J: TRBJ1-2
V: TRBV6-5
CDR3: CASRYDRDGYTF
DNA: TGTGCCAGCAGATACGACAGGGATGGCTACACCTTC

size: -
D: -
J: TRBJ1-4
V: TRBV5-6
CDR3: CASSFVSGANEKLFF
DNA: TGTGCCAGCAGCTTCGTCTCGGGGGCTAATGAAAAACTGTTTTTT

size: -
D: -
J: TRBJ1-2
V: TRBV29-1
CDR3: CSVEDSSGLGYGYTF
DNA: TGCAGCGTTGAAGATAGTTCAGGGCTTGGCTATGGCTACACCTTC

size: few
D: TRBD1
J: TRBJ2-7
V: TRBV28
CDR3: CASSFWGQGLYEQYF
DNA: TGTGCCAGCAGTTTCTGGGGACAGGGCCTTTACGAGCAGTACTTC

size: -
D: -
J: TRBJ1-6
V: TRBV10-3
CDR3: CAIRQGTDSPLHF
DNA: TGTGCCATCAGACAGGGAACGGATTCACCCCTCCACTTT

size: -
D: TRBD1
J: TRBJ1-5
V: TRBV28
CDR3: CASSLSSGGIGQPQHF
DNA: TGTGCCAGCAGTTTAAGTTCAGGGGGGATAGGGCAGCCCCAGCATTTT

size: -
D: TRBD1
J: TRBJ1-2
V: TRBV6-5
CDR3: CASSVTGGAVRSHF
DNA: TGTGCCAGCAGCGTAACAGGGGGCGCGGTCCGCAGCCACTTC

size: -
D: -
J: TRBJ2-1
V: TRBV6-6
CDR3: CASSPRVEQFF
DNA: TGTGCCAGCAGCCCCAGGGTTGAGCAGTTCTTC

size: -
D: -
J: TRBJ2-7
V: TRBV28
CDR3: CASSKTTYEQYF
DNA: TGTGCCAGCAGCAAGACTACCTACGAGCAGTACTTC

size: -
D: -
J: TRBJ1-1
V: TRBV5-6
CDR3: CASSSTVEAFF
DNA: TGTGCCAGCAGCAGTACGGTTGAAGCTTTCTTT

size: -
D: -
J: TRBJ1-1
V: TRBV7-2
CDR3: CASSLVSTDEAFF
DNA: TGTGCCAGCAGCTTAGTAAGTACTGATGAAGCTTTCTTT

size: -
D: TRBD1
J: TRBJ2-2
V: TRBV18
CDR3: CASSRQGADTGELFF
DNA: TGTGCCAGCTCACGACAGGGGGCGGACACCGGGGAGCTGTTTTTT

size: -
D: -
J: TRBJ2-7
V: TRBV2
CDR3: CASSESVTSAYEQYF
DNA: TGTGCCAGCAGTGAATCGGTGACTAGTGCTTACGAGCAGTACTTC

size: -
D: -
J: TRBJ1-4
V: TRBV2
CDR3: CASILSSTNEKLFF
DNA: TGTGCCAGCATCCTAAGCTCAACTAATGAAAAACTGTTTTTT

size: once
D: TRBD1
J: TRBJ2-2
V: TRBV5-4
CDR3: CASSLVYRTGNTGELFF
DNA: TGTGCCAGCAGCTTGGTTTATAGGACAGGGAACACCGGGGAGCTGTTTTTT

size: -
D: TRBD2
J: TRBJ2-3
V: TRBV28
CDR3: CASSPGAGEGTDTQYF
DNA: TGTGCCAGCAGTCCCGGAGCGGGAGAGGGCACAGATACGCAGTATTTT

size: -
D: -
J: TRBJ2-1
V: TRBV19
CDR3: CASGRASMFF
DNA: TGTGCCAGTGGGCGGGCTTCAATGTTCTTC

size: -
D: -
J: TRBJ2-3
V: TRBV28
CDR3: CASSETLHTDTQYF
DNA: TGTGCCAGCAGCGAGACTCTTCACACAGATACGCAGTATTTT

size: -
D: -
J: TRBJ2-1
V: TRBV7-9
CDR3: CASREDPASYNEQFF
DNA: TGTGCCAGCAGGGAGGACCCGGCCTCCTACAATGAGCAGTTCTTC

size: -
D: -
J: TRBJ1-6
V: TRBV6-5
CDR3: CASSHHAPGFSPLHF
DNA: TGTGCCAGCAGTCACCACGCCCCAGGATTCTCACCCCTCCACTTT

size: -
D: -
J: TRBJ1-2
V: TRBV5-5
CDR3: CASSFAGSDYGYTF
DNA: TGTGCCAGCAGCTTTGCGGGGAGCGACTATGGCTACACCTTC

size: -
D: TRBD2
J: TRBJ2-5
V: TRBV19
CDR3: CASSIRLAGETQYF
DNA: TGTGCCAGTAGTATTCGCCTAGCGGGAGAGACCCAGTACTTC

size: -
D: -
J: TRBJ2-7
V: TRBV18
CDR3: CASSPGSEQYF
DNA: TGTGCCAGCTCACCAGGCAGCGAGCAGTACTTC